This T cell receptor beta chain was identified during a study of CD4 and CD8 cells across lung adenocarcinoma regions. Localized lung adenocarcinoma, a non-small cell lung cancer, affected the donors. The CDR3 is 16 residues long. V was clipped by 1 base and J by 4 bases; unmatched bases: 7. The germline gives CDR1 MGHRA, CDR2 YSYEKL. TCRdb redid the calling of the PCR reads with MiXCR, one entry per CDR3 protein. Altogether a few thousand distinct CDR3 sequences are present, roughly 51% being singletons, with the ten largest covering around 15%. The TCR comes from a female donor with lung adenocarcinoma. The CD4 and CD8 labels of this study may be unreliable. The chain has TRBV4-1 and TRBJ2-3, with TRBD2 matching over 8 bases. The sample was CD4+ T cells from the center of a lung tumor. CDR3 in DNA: TGCGCCAGCAGCCAAGCTCCCCAGCGGGAGTCAGATACGCAGTATTTT. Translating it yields CASSQAPQRESDTQYF.